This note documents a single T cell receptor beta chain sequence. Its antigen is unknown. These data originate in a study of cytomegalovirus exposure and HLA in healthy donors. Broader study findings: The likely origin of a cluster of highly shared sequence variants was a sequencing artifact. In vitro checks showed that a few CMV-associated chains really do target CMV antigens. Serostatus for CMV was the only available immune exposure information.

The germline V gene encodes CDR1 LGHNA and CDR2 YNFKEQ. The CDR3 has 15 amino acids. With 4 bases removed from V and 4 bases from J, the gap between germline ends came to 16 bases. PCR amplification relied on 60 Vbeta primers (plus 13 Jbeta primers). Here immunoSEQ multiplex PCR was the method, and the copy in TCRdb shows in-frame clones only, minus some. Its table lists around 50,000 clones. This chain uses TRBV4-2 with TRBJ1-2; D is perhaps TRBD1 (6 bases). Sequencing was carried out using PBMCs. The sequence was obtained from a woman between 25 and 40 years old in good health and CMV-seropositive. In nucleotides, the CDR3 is TGTGCCAGCAGCCCCTTGGAGGGGGGGGGCTATGGCTACACCTTC. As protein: CASSPLEGGGYGYTF.